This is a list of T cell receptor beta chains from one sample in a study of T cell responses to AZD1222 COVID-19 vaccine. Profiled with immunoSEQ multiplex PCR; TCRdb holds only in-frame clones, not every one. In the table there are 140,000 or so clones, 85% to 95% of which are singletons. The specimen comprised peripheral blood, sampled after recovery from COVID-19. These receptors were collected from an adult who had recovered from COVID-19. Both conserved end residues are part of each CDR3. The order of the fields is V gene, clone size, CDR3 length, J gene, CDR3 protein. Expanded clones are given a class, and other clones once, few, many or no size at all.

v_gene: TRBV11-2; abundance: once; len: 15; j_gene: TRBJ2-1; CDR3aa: CASSLVASVYNEQFF
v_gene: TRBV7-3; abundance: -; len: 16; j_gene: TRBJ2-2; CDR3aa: CASSLAGTSGTGELFF
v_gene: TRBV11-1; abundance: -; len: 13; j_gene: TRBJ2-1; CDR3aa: CASSLGTGYEQFF
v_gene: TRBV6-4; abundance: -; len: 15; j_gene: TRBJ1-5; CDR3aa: CASRATGNSNQPQHF
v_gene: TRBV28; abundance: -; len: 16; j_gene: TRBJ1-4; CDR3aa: CASSTPWTGGFEKLFF
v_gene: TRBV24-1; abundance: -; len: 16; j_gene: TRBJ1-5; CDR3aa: CATSDPGQLLVQPQHF
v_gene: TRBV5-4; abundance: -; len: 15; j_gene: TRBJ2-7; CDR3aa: CASSPGVHTPYEQYF
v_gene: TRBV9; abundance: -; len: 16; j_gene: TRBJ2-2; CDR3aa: CASSVGAGGGTGELFF
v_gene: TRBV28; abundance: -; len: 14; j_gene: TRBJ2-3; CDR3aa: CASSSGAPTDTQYF
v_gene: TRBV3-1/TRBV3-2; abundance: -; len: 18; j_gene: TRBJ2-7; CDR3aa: CASSQDLNSGRVLYEQYF
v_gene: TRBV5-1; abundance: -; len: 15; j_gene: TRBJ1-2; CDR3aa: CASSSLTALPGGYTF
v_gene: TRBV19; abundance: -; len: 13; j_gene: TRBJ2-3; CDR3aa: CASSMRAADTQYF
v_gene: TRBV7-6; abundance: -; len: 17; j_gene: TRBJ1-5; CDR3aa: CASSLASRTYSNQPQHF
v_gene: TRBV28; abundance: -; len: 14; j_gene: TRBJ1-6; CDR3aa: CASSPDLDSSPLHF
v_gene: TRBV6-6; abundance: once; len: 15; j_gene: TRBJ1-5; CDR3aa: CASSYGQGSNQPQHF
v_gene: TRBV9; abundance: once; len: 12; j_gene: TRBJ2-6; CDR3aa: CASSPLKDVLTF
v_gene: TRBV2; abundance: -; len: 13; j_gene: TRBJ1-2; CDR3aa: CASSVRGDYGYTF
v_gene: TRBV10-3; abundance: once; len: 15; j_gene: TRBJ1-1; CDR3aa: CAISELRDANTEAFF